The 23 T cell receptor beta chains listed next were all sequenced from one sample in a study of identical twins. MiXCR, run by TCRdb on the 5' RACE reads, gives a single entry per CDR3 protein. The profile shows a few hundred thousand distinct CDR3 sequences, 18% of them singletons. Sequences were obtained from naive T cells sorted from blood. Source of these receptors: a man in his forties or fifties in good health.

The V gene is TRBV20-1, the J gene TRBJ1-4; the D gene is possibly TRBD1 (5 bases). Trimming shortened V by 1 base and J by 4 bases, and 16 bases separated the two germline ends. Germline V CDR1 and CDR2: DFQATT, SNEGSKA (reference sequence). This CDR3 has 16 amino acids. CDR3 bases: TGCAGTGCTAGAGGTCTGGGGCACTGGTATAATGAAAAACTGTTTTTT. It specifies CSARGLGHWYNEKLFF.

This clonotype was seen more than once but under ten times. The V gene is TRBV7-6, the J gene TRBJ2-5; 7 bases line up with TRBD1. Trimming cost V 5 bases and J 2 bases; bases outside gene matches: 8. The CDR3 has 15 amino acids. CDR1 and CDR2 from the germline V gene are SGHVS and FNYEAQ. This CDR3 is CASSAPTGKQETQYF. The DNA of the CDR3 is TGTGCCAGCAGCGCACCGACAGGGAAACAAGAGACCCAGTACTTC.

This chain links TRBV7-2 with TRBJ1-3; D unclear. The V end was cut by 4 bases, the J end by 0 bases, with 13 bases between. The CDR3 spans 16 residues. Germline V lookup: CDR1 SGHTA, CDR2 FQGNSA. CDR3 residues: CASSSGQPDSGNTIYF. The CDR3 nucleotides are TGTGCCAGCAGCTCCGGCCAGCCCGACTCTGGAAACACCATATATTTT.

This clonotype occurred many times. The chain combines TRBV5-1 with TRBJ2-3, with 7 bases that match TRBD1. Germline trimming cut 4 bases from V and 3 bases from J; bases unmatched to any gene: 5. The CDR3 has 14 residues. Germline V gene data show CDR1 as SGHRS and CDR2 as YFSETQ. The CDR3 nucleotides are TGCGCCAGCAGCCCGGGACAGTCGACAGATACGCAGTATTTT. Amino acids: CASSPGQSTDTQYF.

The DNA of the CDR3 is TGTGCCATCAGTGACGGCCTAGCGAAAACCTCCTACGAGCAGTACTTC. It yields the protein CAISDGLAKTSYEQYF. The chain uses TRBV10-3 and TRBJ2-7; D is perhaps TRBD2 (6 bases). Germline V gives CDR1 ENHRY, CDR2 SYGVKD. The germline V and J ends were trimmed by 3 bases and 0 bases, with 15 bases remaining between them. The CDR3 has 16 amino acids.

The J gene is TRBJ1-6, the V gene TRBV4-1; 9 bases fit TRBD1. This CDR3 has 16 residues. Germline assignment: CDR1 MGHRA and CDR2 YSYEKL. V gave up 2 bases and J gave up 9 bases; unmatched junction bases: 8. Here the CDR3 DNA reads TGCGCCAGCAGCCAATCCGGGGACAGGGTTGTTTCACCCCTCCACTTT. It codes for CASSQSGDRVVSPLHF.

At least ten counts were recorded for this clonotype. The CDR3 region is CASSLGLKQFF. In DNA form, the CDR3 reads TGTGCCAGCAGCCTCGGACTCAAGCAGTTCTTC. The chain combines TRBV5-5 with TRBJ2-1; a possible D gene is TRBD2 (5 bases). Germline V gene data show CDR1 as SGHKS and CDR2 as YYEKEE (reference sequence). V lost 4 bases, J lost 11 bases, and 10 bases lay in between. There are 11 residues in the CDR3. The complete variable domain, with remaining parts taken from reference TRBV5-5 and TRBJ2-1, reads DAGVTQSPTHLIKTRGQQVTLRCSPISGHKSVSWYQQVLGQGPQFIFQYYEKEERGRGNFPDRFSARQFPNYSSELNVNALLLGDSALYLCASSLGLKQFFGPGTRLTVL.

This clonotype was counted many times. This rearrangement joins TRBV9 to TRBJ2-1; 7 bases are a match to TRBD2. Trimming at V came to 3 bases and at J to 0 bases, leaving 3 bases not matched to a gene. This CDR3 is built from 15 residues. Germline loops: CDR1 SGDLS, CDR2 YYNGEE. This CDR3 is CASSERTSSYNEQFF. In DNA form, the CDR3 reads TGTGCCAGCAGCGAGAGGACTAGCTCCTACAATGAGCAGTTCTTC.

In its sample, this clonotype was seen a few times. The chain employs TRBV24-1 and TRBJ2-3, with 8 nucleotides matching TRBD2. Germline values: CDR1 KGHDR, CDR2 SFDVKD. J was trimmed by 2 bases and V by 4 bases; bases with no gene match: 7. The CDR3 is made up of 16 amino acids. CDR3 nucleotide sequence: TGTGCCACCAGTGAACCAAGCGGGAGATACACAGATACGCAGTATTTT. The encoded protein is CATSEPSGRYTDTQYF.

V is TRBV20-1 and J is TRBJ2-7; 9 nucleotides match TRBD2. CDR3 size: 13 residues. Germline-derived CDR1 and CDR2 are DFQATT and SNEGSKA (reference sequence). The trim removed 3 bases at V and 6 bases at J, leaving 6 bases unmatched. The CDR3 bases are TGCAGTGCTAGGACGGGACTAGCTATCGAGCAGTACTTC. Encoded protein: CSARTGLAIEQYF.

The chain joins TRBV29-1 to TRBJ2-1; TRBD1 agrees at 9 bases. The CDR3 sequence is 19 residues long. Germline CDR1 and CDR2: SQVTM and ANQGSEA. The J segment lost 0 bases and the V segment lost 6 bases, leaving 18 bases of the junction unmatched. The CDR3 coding sequence is TGCAGCGTGAAATCCGGGACAGGGTTCATCTCTAGCTCCTACAATGAGCAGTTCTTC. This codes for CSVKSGTGFISSSYNEQFF.

Note on this clonotype: A junction end diverges from the germline sequence, so it may reflect a read error. J is TRBJ1-1 and V is TRBV6-5; D gene unclear. Germline V gives CDR1 MNHEY, CDR2 SVGAGI. The CDR3 sequence is 11 residues long. This chain's CDR3 is CASSTGTEAFF. Here the CDR3 DNA reads TGCGCCAGCAGCACGGGAACTGAAGCTTTCTTT.

The chain couples TRBV7-9 to TRBJ2-1; TRBD1 matches 9 bases. The CDR3 consists of 16 residues. Germline trimming cut 4 bases from V and 1 base from J; bases unmatched to any gene: 5. Germline CDR1 and CDR2: SEHNR and FQNEAQ (reference sequence). The CDR3 region has the DNA TGTGCCAGCAGCTCCGGGACAGGGAGGTCCTACAATGAGCAGTTCTTC. This sequence encodes CASSSGTGRSYNEQFF. Supplemented by reference TRBV7-9 and TRBJ2-1, the full variable domain reads DTGVSQNPRHKITKRGQNVTFRCDPISEHNRLYWYRQTLGQGPEFLTYFQNEAQLEKSRLLSDRFSAERPKGSFSTLEIQRTEQGDSAMYLCASSSGTGRSYNEQFFGPGTRLTVL.

This clonotype came up many times. The genes are TRBV5-1 and TRBJ2-3; D uncertain. CDR3 length: 13 amino acids. Germline CDR1 reads SGHRS; CDR2 reads YFSETQ. V shed 3 bases and J shed 6 bases, with 11 bases lying between them. The CDR3 DNA reads TGCGCCAGCAGCTCCGTTCGCCAGGATACGCAGTATTTT. Its translation: CASSSVRQDTQYF.

The chain carries TRBV18 and TRBJ2-7; the D call may be TRBD1 or TRBD2 (5 bases each). CDR3 length: 14 residues. The germline V and J ends were trimmed by 3 bases and 3 bases, with 12 bases remaining between them. From germline, CDR1 is KGHSH and CDR2 LQKENI. CDR3 DNA sequence: TGTGCCAGCTCACCTGAGGGACCAAACTACGAGCAGTACTTC. This encodes CASSPEGPNYEQYF.

This chain connects TRBV11-1 to TRBJ2-6, with unresolved D. Trimming stripped 0 bases from V and 0 bases from J, with 12 bases between. This CDR3 contains 18 residues. The germline V gene has CDR1 SGHAT and CDR2 FQDESV (reference sequence). The CDR3 DNA reads TGTGCCAGCAGCTTAGCGCCGACCGGCAGCTCTGGGGCCAACGTCCTGACTTTC. Translation: CASSLAPTGSSGANVLTF. The full variable domain, with the rest looked up from reference TRBV11-1 and TRBJ2-6, is EAEVAQSPRYKITEKSQAVAFWCDPISGHATLYWYRQILGQGPELLVQFQDESVVDDSQLPKDRFSAERLKGVDSTLKIQPAELGDSAMYLCASSLAPTGSSGANVLTFGAGSRLTVL.

This clonotype was seen a few times. The chain carries TRBV25-1 and TRBJ2-5; D is possibly TRBD1 or TRBD2 (5 bases each). Germline V gene sequence: CDR1 MGHDK, CDR2 SYGVNS. The CDR3 length is 14 residues. V lost 2 bases and J lost 5, with 12 bases in between. This CDR3 is CASSETRGWETQYF. The DNA for the CDR3 is TGTGCCAGCAGTGAAACGAGGGGTTGGGAGACCCAGTACTTC.

This clonotype came up a few times. This chain links TRBV20-1 with TRBJ2-7, with 7 bases matching TRBD2. The CDR3 runs to 13 residues. After removal of 4 bases from V and 5 bases from J, the junction contained 8 bases not matched to a gene. Germline lookup yields CDR1 DFQATT and CDR2 SNEGSKA (reference sequence). The CDR3 DNA follows: TGCAGTGCTATGCGGGAGCTGGGTAACGAGCAGTACTTC. It specifies CSAMRELGNEQYF.

The chain uses TRBV30 and TRBJ2-7; D may be TRBD1 (6 bases). Between the trimmed V and J ends, which lost 0 bases and 0 bases, there was a span of 12 bases. Germline V gene lookup returns CDR1 GTSNPN and CDR2 SVGIG (reference sequence). CDR3 size: 15 residues. Written as DNA, the CDR3 is TGTGCCTGGAGTGTAAGGGGGAAGGTCTCCTACGAGCAGTACTTC. This gives the protein CAWSVRGKVSYEQYF.

This clonotype was counted a few times. The chain employs TRBV27 and TRBJ2-5, with TRBD2 matching 9 bases. V lost 3 bases and J lost 5; bases outside the gene matches: 4. CDR3 length equals 14 residues. CDR1 and CDR2 from the germline V gene are MNHEY and SMNVEV (reference sequence). DNA for the CDR3: TGTGCCAGCAGTTTTGCGGGGGGGCTGGAGACCCAGTACTTC. Its protein product is CASSFAGGLETQYF.

This clonotype appeared a few times. The CDR3 DNA follows: TGCAGTGCTGACCGCCAGATGACTGAAGCTTTCTTT. It encodes CSADRQMTEAFF. This chain uses TRBV20-1 with TRBJ1-1; no clear D. Germline loops: CDR1 DFQATT, CDR2 SNEGSKA (reference sequence). This CDR3 has 12 residues. The V end lost 5 bases, the J end lost 5 bases, and 12 bases lay between the germline ends.

This clonotype was counted between two and nine times. This chain joins TRBV6-2 or TRBV6-3 and TRBJ2-7, with D possibly matching TRBD2 (6 bases). This CDR3 region has 14 residues. CDR1 is MNHEY, CDR2 SVGEGT, per germline. V lost 6 bases and J lost 6, with 18 bases in between. The CDR3: CASSHMEGVAEQYF. CDR3 DNA sequence: TGTGCCAGCAGCCATATGGAGGGAGTCGCCGAGCAGTACTTC.

This chain connects TRBV20-1 to TRBJ1-6; 7 nucleotides align to TRBD1. Trimming removed 7 bases from V and 9 bases from J; junction bases left unmatched: 6. Germline V lookup: CDR1 DFQATT, CDR2 SNEGSKA (reference sequence). The CDR3 is 12 residues long. CDR3: CSVSGGGSPLHF. The DNA for the CDR3 is TGCAGTGTATCAGGGGGTGGTTCACCCCTCCACTTT.